The 30 T cell receptor beta chains given below trace back to one sample, sequenced in a study of blood T cell repertoires in COVID-19. The repertoire was sequenced with immunoSEQ multiplex PCR; TCRdb's copy has only in-frame clones and lacks some. Of about 190,000 clones listed, roughly 86% are singletons. What was sequenced was PBMCs or T cells enriched from blood (not recorded which). The receptors were gathered from a woman in her thirties or forties in a cohort exposed to, infected with or recovered from COVID-19 (not recorded which).

The CDR3 sequence is CASSPYGGGGGEKLFF. The CDR3 DNA sequence: TGTGCCAGCAGCCCTTATGGCGGGGGTGGAGGTGAAAAACTGTTTTTT. V usage is TRBV9 and J usage is TRBJ1-4, with D perhaps TRBD1 (5 bases). V gave up 4 bases and J gave up 7 bases, with 20 bases separating them. This CDR3 has 16 amino acids. Germline CDR1 reads SGDLS; CDR2 reads YYNGEE. The complete variable domain, with remaining parts taken from reference TRBV9 and TRBJ1-4, reads DSGVTQTPKHLITATGQRVTLRCSPRSGDLSVYWYQQSLDQGLQFLIQYYNGEERAKGNILERFSAQQFPDLHSELNLSSLELGDSALYFCASSPYGGGGGEKLFFGSGTQLSVL.

The chain has TRBV6-5 and TRBJ1-4, with D unresolved. The CDR3 sequence is 15 residues long. V lost 2 bases, J lost 2 bases, and 9 bases lay in between. Germline V gene data show CDR1 as MNHEY and CDR2 as SVGAGI. The CDR3 nucleotides are TGTGCCAGCAGTTACAACTGGGCTACTAATGAAAAACTGTTTTTT. Translated, it gives CASSYNWATNEKLFF.

This chain links TRBV27 with TRBJ2-2; 11 bases align to TRBD2. Germline assignment: CDR1 MNHEY and CDR2 SMNVEV (reference sequence). This CDR3 region has 17 residues. After removal of 5 bases from V and 3 bases from J, the junction contained 8 bases not matched to a gene. CDR3 protein: CASSPASGLADTGELFF. The CDR3 DNA sequence: TGTGCCAGCAGTCCGGCCTCGGGACTAGCGGACACCGGGGAGCTGTTTTTT.

Here the CDR3 reads CASSLGGDGIAFF. The CDR3 DNA follows: TGTGCCAGCAGTTTAGGCGGCGACGGAATAGCTTTCTTT. J is TRBJ1-1 and V is TRBV27, with unresolved D. The V end lost 2 bases, the J end lost 10 bases, and 14 bases lay between the germline ends. The germline V gene has CDR1 MNHEY and CDR2 SMNVEV (reference sequence). The length of the CDR3 is 13 residues.

The chain employs TRBV18 and TRBJ1-5, with 8 bases aligning to TRBD1. The CDR3 loop spans 16 amino acids. Looked up from germline, CDR1 is KGHSH and CDR2 is LQKENI. V was pared by 2 bases and J by 11 bases, with 14 bases of the junction left unmatched. The CDR3 coding sequence is TGTGCCAGCTCACCAAGGCGGACAGGGCCCGGTAAAGCCCAGCATTTT. Translating gives CASSPRRTGPGKAQHF.

This clone was observed a few times. This chain joins TRBV7-2 and TRBJ1-6; tentatively, D is TRBD1 (6 bases). The CDR3 consists of 15 residues. The V and J ends lost 4 bases and 3 bases respectively, with 10 bases between them. Germline V gene lookup returns CDR1 SGHTA and CDR2 FQGNSA. CDR3 sequence (DNA): TGTGCCAGCAGCTCGAGGGGGGGCTATAATTCACCCCTCCACTTT. This translates into CASSSRGGYNSPLHF.

The chain carries TRBV9 and TRBJ2-5; 13 positions match TRBD2. This CDR3 has 14 residues. V lost 3 bases to trimming and J lost 5 bases; unmatched junction nucleotides: 1. From germline, CDR1 is SGDLS and CDR2 YYNGEE. The CDR3 is CASSATSGRETQYF. The CDR3 coding sequence is TGTGCCAGCAGCGCGACTAGCGGGAGGGAGACCCAGTACTTC. Full variable domain (outside the CDR3, taken from reference TRBV9 and TRBJ2-5): DSGVTQTPKHLITATGQRVTLRCSPRSGDLSVYWYQQSLDQGLQFLIQYYNGEERAKGNILERFSAQQFPDLHSELNLSSLELGDSALYFCASSATSGRETQYFGPGTRLLVL.

CDR3 bases: TGTGCCAGCAGCCCATATACCGGTTACGGCTACGAGCAGTACTTC. Amino acids: CASSPYTGYGYEQYF. This rearrangement joins TRBV11-2 to TRBJ2-7; no firm D call. This CDR3 has 15 residues. Germline V gene data show CDR1 as SGHAT and CDR2 as FQNNGV. The V end lost 5 bases, the J end lost 3 bases, and 17 bases lay between the germline ends. Variable domain in full (rest from reference TRBV11-2 and TRBJ2-7): EAGVAQSPRYKIIEKRQSVAFWCNPISGHATLYWYQQILGQGPKLLIQFQNNGVVDDSQLPKDRFSAERLKGVDSTLKIQPAKLEDSAVYLCASSPYTGYGYEQYFGPGTRLTVT.

V usage is TRBV19 and J usage is TRBJ1-1; weak D call: TRBD1 (6 bases). Trimming left V 5 bases short and J 1 base short, with 11 bases between. The CDR3 is 14 residues long. Germline-derived CDR1 and CDR2 are LNHDA and SQIVND (reference sequence). The CDR3 loop reads CASSRATGNTEAFF. Here the CDR3 DNA reads TGTGCCAGTAGTCGCGCGACAGGGAACACTGAAGCTTTCTTT. Based on the CDR3 plus reference TRBV19 and TRBJ1-1, the full variable domain is DGGITQSPKYLFRKEGQNVTLSCEQNLNHDAMYWYRQDPGQGLRLIYYSQIVNDFQKGDIAEGYSVSREKKESFPLTVTSAQKNPTAFYLCASSRATGNTEAFFGQGTRLTVV.

A remark on this clone: Within the sample, other DNA sequences also encode this same CDR3. The CDR3 region is CASRRGLTGVWWSEGSNQPQHF. DNA for the CDR3: TGTGCCAGCAGACGAGGCCTAACGGGGGTGTGGTGGAGCGAGGGGAGCAATCAGCCCCAGCATTTT. J is TRBJ1-5 and V is TRBV21-1. TRBV21-1 has pseudogene status. The CDR3 spans 22 residues.

The chain carries TRBV24-1 and TRBJ2-7, with 12 positions matching TRBD2. With 5 bases clipped from V and 3 bases from J, the junction kept 4 bases outside the gene matches. CDR3 length equals 15 residues. CDR1 and CDR2 (germline): KGHDR, SFDVKD. The CDR3 loop reads CATSAPGLAGYEQYF. The CDR3 nucleotides read TGTGCCACCAGTGCCCCGGGACTAGCGGGCTACGAGCAGTACTTC.

The chain links TRBV27 to TRBJ2-1; TRBD2 might be the D (5 bases). The CDR3 contains 15 residues. V was cut by 6 bases and J by 1 base, with 13 bases left in between. Looked up from germline, CDR1 is MNHEY and CDR2 is SMNVEV (reference sequence). The CDR3 DNA follows: TGTGCCAGCAGCTTCGGGAAAACGTCCTACAATGAGCAGTTCTTC. As protein: CASSFGKTSYNEQFF.

This clone was counted between two and nine times. The rearrangement uses TRBV5-5 and TRBJ1-3; the D gene is possibly TRBD1 (6 bases). Germline CDR1 reads SGHKS; CDR2 reads YYEKEE (reference sequence). This CDR3 is built from 15 residues. V lost 1 base and J 6 bases, leaving 14 bases between the germline ends. CDR3 sequence (DNA): TGTGCCAGCAGCTTGACGACAGGTCCAGCAAACACCATATATTTT. It yields the protein CASSLTTGPANTIYF.

The rearrangement links TRBV24-1 to TRBJ2-7; D possibly corresponds to TRBD2 (6 bases). Germline-derived CDR1 and CDR2 are KGHDR and SFDVKD. With 5 bases removed from V and 2 bases from J, the gap between germline ends came to 6 bases. The CDR3 has 12 residues. CDR3 nucleotides: TGTGCCACCAGTGGGGGGGCCTACGAGCAGTACTTC. It is translated as CATSGGAYEQYF.

The chain uses TRBV11-2 and TRBJ2-5; 8 nucleotides agree with TRBD1. This CDR3 is 11 amino acids long. Germline values: CDR1 SGHAT, CDR2 FQNNGV. The ends lost 9 bases at V and 4 bases at J; junction bases unmatched: 1. The DNA for the CDR3 is TGTGCCAGTGGACAGGGAGAGACCCAGTACTTC. It translates to CASGQGETQYF.

V usage is TRBV15 and J usage is TRBJ1-1; D call uncertain. The length of the CDR3 is 13 residues. The V and J ends lost 3 bases and 4 bases respectively, with 9 bases between them. The germline CDR1 and CDR2 sequences are LNHNV and YYDKDF (reference sequence). This CDR3 reads CATSRGGSTEAFF. CDR3 sequence (DNA): TGTGCCACCAGCAGGGGCGGGAGCACTGAAGCTTTCTTT.

The chain combines TRBV28 with TRBJ1-2; D is unclear. With 6 bases removed from V and 3 bases from J, the gap between germline ends came to 20 bases. CDR3 size: 16 residues. The germline V gene encodes CDR1 MDHEN and CDR2 SYDVKM. CDR3 in DNA: TGTGCCAGCAGCGAACCGAATCTTGGCGGTTACTATGGCTACACCTTC. It is translated as CASSEPNLGGYYGYTF.

This clone has a handful of counts. The chain links TRBV21-1 to TRBJ2-5; TRBD1 reflects the table's D call only, with no check against the DNA. TRBV21-1 is a recognized pseudogene. The CDR3 sequence is 14 residues long. The CDR3 loop is CASSTWGHEETQYF. In nucleotides, the CDR3 is TGTGCCAGCAGCACCTGGGGACACGAAGAGACCCAGTACTTC.

This clone showed up just once. The CDR3, as DNA: TGTGCCAGCAGCCCTAATACAGGGGGCGGATTTACAGATACGCAGTATTTT. This codes for CASSPNTGGGFTDTQYF. The chain employs TRBV7-2 and TRBJ2-3, with TRBD1 matching over 9 bases. V was pared by 5 bases and J by 3 bases, with 12 bases of the junction left unmatched. The CDR3 contains 17 residues. CDR1 is SGHTA and CDR2 is FQGNSA in the germline V gene.

In nucleotides, the CDR3 is TGTGCCAGCAGCTTGGCCACCGGGACAGGGGCGAACACCGGGGAGCTGTTTTTT. Translated, it gives CASSLATGTGANTGELFF. The chain employs TRBV7-9 and TRBJ2-2; 10 bases line up with TRBD1. The CDR3 runs 18 residues. V was pared by 3 bases and J by 0 bases, with 7 bases of the junction left unmatched. In germline, CDR1 is SEHNR, CDR2 FQNEAQ (reference sequence).

The chain has TRBV3-1 (or the pseudogene TRBV3-2) and TRBJ2-3; perhaps TRBD2 as D (5 bases). The CDR3 totals 13 residues. Germline values: CDR1 LGHDT, CDR2 YNNKEL (reference sequence). V was trimmed by 2 bases and J by 10 bases, leaving 13 bases between them. CDR3 region: CASSQYPGTAQYF. The CDR3 DNA sequence: TGTGCCAGCAGCCAATATCCGGGAACGGCGCAGTATTTT.

This clone appeared a single time. This rearrangement joins TRBV3-1 (or the pseudogene TRBV3-2) to TRBJ1-2; 8 bases are shared with TRBD1. The CDR3 is 15 residues long. Germline V CDR1 and CDR2: LGHDT, YNNKEL (reference sequence). Trimming at V came to 2 bases and at J to 2 bases, leaving 4 bases not matched to a gene. CDR3 region: CASSQPGQANYGYTF. The CDR3 bases are TGTGCCAGCAGCCAACCGGGACAGGCCAACTATGGCTACACCTTC.

Many counts were recorded for this clone. The gene calls are TRBV24-1 and TRBJ2-3; TRBD1 aligns across 7 bases. Germline V CDR1 and CDR2: KGHDR, SFDVKD. The CDR3 loop spans 15 amino acids. Unmatched junction bases numbered 1, after V lost 0 bases and J lost 2 bases. CDR3 DNA sequence: TGTGCCACCAGTGATTTGGGACAGGACACAGATACGCAGTATTTT. Protein: CATSDLGQDTDTQYF.

V and J are TRBV5-1 and TRBJ2-5, with D tentatively TRBD2 (6 bases). Germline CDR1 SGHRS, CDR2 YFSETQ. This CDR3 has 17 amino acids. The V gene lost 4 bases and the J gene lost 1 base, with 20 bases spanning the gap. The CDR3 DNA is TGCGCCAGCAGCGTAAGACTAGGGCCTAGTTTCCAAGAGACCCAGTACTTC. Protein sequence: CASSVRLGPSFQETQYF.

The chain carries TRBV6-5 and TRBJ2-1; D gene ambiguous. The CDR3 is 13 amino acids. Germline V gene data show CDR1 as MNHEY and CDR2 as SVGAGI. V dropped 4 bases and J dropped 8 bases, with 12 bases sitting between them. DNA for the CDR3: TGTGCCAGCAGTTTGGCTAGGCGGCATGAGCAGTTCTTC. Translation gives CASSLARRHEQFF.

Note on this clone: Other DNA variants within this sample encode the same CDR3. The genes are TRBV28 and TRBJ1-2; D unresolved. The CDR3 is 12 residues long. V lost 2 bases to trimming and J lost 5 bases, with 6 bases between them. CDR1 is MDHEN, CDR2 SYDVKM, per germline. The CDR3 nucleotides read TGTGCCAGCAGTTTAAGACAATATGGCTACACCTTC. Its protein product is CASSLRQYGYTF.

The chain couples TRBV28 to TRBJ1-5, with 7 bases matching TRBD1. J was trimmed by 6 bases and V by 6 bases; bases with no gene match: 11. The CDR3 length is 15 residues. Germline CDR1 MDHEN, CDR2 SYDVKM. CDR3 sequence: CASSQPGTDIQPQHF. DNA for the CDR3: TGTGCCAGCAGCCAACCTGGGACAGATATTCAGCCCCAGCATTTT.

The chain employs TRBV13 and TRBJ1-4; 9 bases are a match to TRBD1. The CDR3 length is 14 residues. The V and J ends lost 1 base and 8 bases, in that order; junction bases with no gene match: 2. Germline CDR1 is PRHDT and CDR2 is FYEKMQ (reference sequence). In DNA form, the CDR3 reads TGTGCCAGCAGCTTAGAGGGACAGGGCGAAAAACTGTTTTTT. Translated, it gives CASSLEGQGEKLFF.

V and J are TRBV7-9 and TRBJ2-2; perhaps TRBD2 as D (6 bases). Germline V CDR1 and CDR2: SEHNR, FQNEAQ (reference sequence). CDR3 length: 17 residues. V lost 1 base, J lost 0 bases, and 12 bases lay in between. In DNA form, the CDR3 reads TGTGCCAGCAGCTTAGACGGGCTAGCGTCGAACACCGGGGAGCTGTTTTTT. Translation: CASSLDGLASNTGELFF. The full variable domain, rest sourced from reference TRBV7-9 and TRBJ2-2, is DTGVSQNPRHKITKRGQNVTFRCDPISEHNRLYWYRQTLGQGPEFLTYFQNEAQLEKSRLLSDRFSAERPKGSFSTLEIQRTEQGDSAMYLCASSLDGLASNTGELFFGEGSRLTVL.

This clone came up once. The CDR3 sequence: CATKSLGLGSNEQYF. The DNA for the CDR3 is TGTGCCACCAAAAGCCTGGGACTAGGCTCAAACGAGCAGTACTTC. The chain combines TRBV19 with TRBJ2-7; 8 positions agree with TRBD2. With 10 bases clipped from V and 5 bases from J, the junction kept 16 bases outside the gene matches. Looked up from germline, CDR1 is LNHDA and CDR2 is SQIVND (reference sequence). The CDR3 extends over 15 amino acids.